These 16 T cell receptor beta chains share one sample of origin, sequenced in a study of T cell clonality in common variable immunodeficiency. Method: immunoSEQ multiplex PCR; TCRdb's copy keeps in-frame clones and lacks some. This set yields roughly 34,000 clones and no singletons; the top ten hold 0.95%. The sample consisted of peripheral blood mononuclear cells. The receptors stem from a person aged 18 to 75 in good health.

This clone has ten or more counts. The read gets to within 3 residues of the CDR3 end, and the germline J gene fills in the rest. This chain links TRBV13 with TRBJ2-3, with 8 nucleotides matching TRBD2. This CDR3 spans 16 amino acids. The junction had 7 bases not matched to a gene; V was cut back by 4 bases and J by 1 base. Germline V gene lookup returns CDR1 PRHDT and CDR2 FYEKMQ (reference sequence). CDR3 DNA, as far as it was read: TGTGCCAGCAGCTCATGGCGGGGGGCACGCACAGATACG. This codes for CASSSWRGARTDT. The whole CDR3 protein is CASSSWRGARTDTQYF.

In this sample, this clone turned up many times. The CDR3 extends 3 residues past the end of the read, so its final part is completed from the germline J gene. The chain uses TRBV5-4 and TRBJ2-1, with 10 nucleotides matching TRBD2. This CDR3 is 16 amino acids long. Germline CDR1 reads SGHNT; CDR2 reads YYREEE (reference sequence). Trimming cost V 6 bases and J 0 bases; bases outside gene matches: 6. The CDR3 protein is CASTVGLASSYNEQFF. CDR3 DNA (partial): TGTGCCAGCACCGTGGGACTAGCGAGCTCCTACAATGAG.

The table lists this clone with many counts. The chain's CDR3 is CAWRQGVRYGYTF. The sequenced CDR3 bases are TGTGCCTGGAGACAGGGGGTTCGATATGGC. This chain joins TRBV30 and TRBJ1-2; 8 positions match TRBD1. The observed sequence ends 3 residues before the CDR3 terminus, with the missing tail filled in from the germline J gene. Germline lookup yields CDR1 GTSNPN and CDR2 SVGIG (reference sequence). Trimming at V came to 3 bases and at J to 5 bases, leaving 5 bases not matched to a gene. The CDR3 contains 13 residues.

This clone was observed at least ten times. The read terminates 3 residues before the CDR3 end, so the remaining end is supplied by the germline J gene. This chain connects TRBV6-2 or TRBV6-3 to TRBJ2-7; no firm D call. The V end lost 1 base, the J end lost 0 bases, and 13 bases lay between the germline ends. CDR3 length: 16 residues. CDR1 is MNHEY and CDR2 is SVGEGT in the germline V gene. The CDR3 protein is CASSYFTNPSSYEQYF. The DNA read from the CDR3 is TGTGCCAGCAGTTACTTTACGAACCCTAGCTCCTACGAG.

Ten or more counts support this clone. The CDR3 end is not reached by the read, which stops 3 residues before it; the germline J gene fills it in. This sequence joins TRBV2 and TRBJ2-4; D may be TRBD1 (6 bases). V lost 1 base and J 9 bases, leaving 13 bases between the germline ends. The CDR3 runs 14 residues. Germline V gene lookup returns CDR1 SNHLY and CDR2 FYNNEI. The sequenced CDR3 bases are TGTGCCAGCAGTGAAGGGGGGCTAGTGAGCATT. The encoded protein is CASSEGGLVSI. The whole CDR3 region reads CASSEGGLVSIQYF.

This clone was detected ten times or more. The observed sequence ends 3 residues before the CDR3 terminus, with the missing tail filled in from the germline J gene. V and J are TRBV12-3 or TRBV12-4 and TRBJ2-4; no firm D call. Deletions cut 4 bases from V and 7 bases from J, with 26 bases between. There are 18 residues in the CDR3. The CDR3 DNA, read in part, is TGTGCCAGCAGTTCTCCCCGCCCCGGTGGCGGAATAGATAACATT. Amino acid sequence: CASSSPRPGGGIDNI. The full CDR3 protein is CASSSPRPGGGIDNIQYF.

This clone was observed many times. The read halts 3 residues ahead of the CDR3 end, with the missing end drawn from the germline J gene. The V gene is TRBV20-1, the J gene TRBJ2-1, with 7 bases identical to TRBD2. V dropped 6 bases and J dropped 1; count of bases not matched to a gene: 3. This CDR3 is built from 13 residues. Germline lookup yields CDR1 DFQATT and CDR2 SNEGSKA (reference sequence). CDR3 bases read: TGCAGTGCGCCAGCGGGATCCTACAATGAG. Translating gives CSAPAGSYNE. From start to end, the CDR3 is CSAPAGSYNEQFF.

This clone has ten or more counts. Read coverage stops 3 residues before the CDR3 terminus; the germline J gene supplies the remainder. This chain links TRBV19 with TRBJ2-5; D is unclear. Germline assignment: CDR1 LNHDA and CDR2 SQIVND (reference sequence). Trimming removed 5 bases from V and 4 bases from J, with 11 bases in between. This CDR3 is built from 13 residues. The covered CDR3 bases are TGTGCCAGTAGTTCAACTGGGCCAGAGACC. Translated: CASSSTGPET. The CDR3, in full, reads CASSSTGPETQYF.

This clone has at least ten counts. Read coverage stops 3 residues before the CDR3 terminus; the germline J gene supplies the remainder. This chain connects TRBV4-1 to TRBJ1-2, with D possibly matching TRBD1 (5 bases). The ends were cut back, 4 bases at V and 5 bases at J, with 14 bases in the middle. Germline V gene data show CDR1 as MGHRA and CDR2 as YSYEKL. The CDR3 length is 14 residues. CDR3 amino acids: CASSPGDFPYGYTF. The sequenced part of the CDR3 DNA is TGCGCCAGCAGCCCCGGGGACTTCCCTTATGGC.

The sample holds many counts of this clone. The CDR3 end lies 3 residues beyond the end of the read and is filled in from the germline J gene. This chain links TRBV2 with TRBJ2-3, with TRBD2 matching 9 bases. Trimming cost V 6 bases and J 1 base; bases outside gene matches: 8. The CDR3 sequence is 16 residues long. CDR1 and CDR2 from the germline V gene are SNHLY and FYNNEI. This chain's CDR3 is CASSSRGGGGTDTQYF. The sequenced part of the CDR3 DNA is TGTGCCAGCAGCTCAAGGGGCGGGGGGGGCACAGATACG.

This clone has at least ten counts. The CDR3 end falls 3 residues outside the read, so it is completed with the germline J gene. The chain carries TRBV9 and TRBJ2-1; TRBD2 agrees at 9 bases. From germline, CDR1 is SGDLS and CDR2 YYNGEE. The V segment lost 0 bases and the J segment 4 bases; nucleotides outside the gene matches: 5. CDR3 length equals 16 residues. The CDR3 protein is CASSVDAGLAYNEQFF. The CDR3 bases that were read are TGTGCCAGCAGCGTAGATGCGGGACTAGCTTACAATGAG. Full variable domain (rest looked up from reference TRBV9 and TRBJ2-1): DSGVTQTPKHLITATGQRVTLRCSPRSGDLSVYWYQQSLDQGLQFLIQYYNGEERAKGNILERFSAQQFPDLHSELNLSSLELGDSALYFCASSVDAGLAYNEQFFGPGTRLTVL.

The sample holds many counts of this clone. With the read ending 3 residues before the CDR3 end, the germline J gene is used to fill in that end. The chain has TRBV7-9 and TRBJ1-2; 7 bases agree with TRBD1. This CDR3 contains 15 residues. V dropped 0 bases and J dropped 4; count of bases not matched to a gene: 5. CDR1 SEHNR and CDR2 FQNEAQ come from the germline V gene (reference sequence). The sequenced part of the CDR3 DNA is TGTGCCAGCAGCTTAGCAGGGGGCCGGGGCTATGGC. Translating gives CASSLAGGRGYG. In full, the CDR3 reads CASSLAGGRGYGYTF.

This clone was seen many times. The CDR3 DNA, read in part, is TGCAGCGTCGGGGAGGGTACG. Residues: CSVGEGT. In full, the CDR3 reads CSVGEGTQYF. The genes are TRBV29-1 and TRBJ2-3; 7 bases agree with TRBD2. The read stops 3 residues short of the end of the CDR3; the missing end is completed from the germline J gene. CDR1 and CDR2 (germline): SQVTM, ANQGSEA. The CDR3 sequence is 10 residues long. J was trimmed by 8 bases and V by 6 bases; bases with no gene match: 2.

This clone has ten or more counts. CDR3 DNA, as far as it was read: TGCAGTGGTAGGACAATCCGCACTGAA. It is translated as CSGRTIRTE. The CDR3 reads in full as CSGRTIRTEAFF. The V and J genes are TRBV20-1 and TRBJ1-1; D perhaps matches TRBD1 (5 bases). Read data end 3 residues before the CDR3 end; the end is taken from the germline J gene. The length of the CDR3 is 12 residues. The V end was cut by 7 bases, the J end by 4 bases, with 13 bases between. The germline V gene encodes CDR1 DFQATT and CDR2 SNEGSKA (reference sequence).

This clone came up many times. The read falls 3 residues short of the CDR3 end, and the missing part is taken from the germline J gene. This chain links TRBV4-2 with TRBJ1-2; 7 bases agree with TRBD1. V lost 2 bases, J lost 6 bases, and 6 bases stayed unmatched. CDR3 length equals 14 residues. CDR1 and CDR2 from the germline V gene are LGHNA and YNFKEQ. The sequenced part of the CDR3 DNA is TGTGCCAGCAGCCAACCCGACAGGGACGATGGC. It specifies CASSQPDRDDG. The entire CDR3 sequence reads CASSQPDRDDGYTF.

This clone has ten or more counts. The read gets to within 3 residues of the CDR3 end, and the germline J gene fills in the rest. This chain joins TRBV20-1 and TRBJ2-5; TRBD1 matches 8 bases. Germline CDR1 reads DFQATT; CDR2 reads SNEGSKA (reference sequence). With V trimmed by 4 bases and J by 5 bases, 9 bases remained unmatched. The CDR3 runs to 14 residues. CDR3 in amino acids: CSATVTGGRETQYF. CDR3 bases read: TGCAGTGCTACGGTCACAGGGGGTCGGGAGACC.